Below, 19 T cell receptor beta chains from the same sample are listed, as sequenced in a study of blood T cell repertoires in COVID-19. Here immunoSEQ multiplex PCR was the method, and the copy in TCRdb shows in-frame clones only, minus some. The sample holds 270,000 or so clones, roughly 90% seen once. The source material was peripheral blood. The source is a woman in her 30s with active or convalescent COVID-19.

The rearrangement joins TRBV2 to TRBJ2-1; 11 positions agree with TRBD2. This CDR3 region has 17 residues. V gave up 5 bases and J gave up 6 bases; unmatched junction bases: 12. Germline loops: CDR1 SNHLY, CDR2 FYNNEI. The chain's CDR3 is CASSSPLSSGGANEQFF. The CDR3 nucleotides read TGTGCCAGCAGTTCCCCCCTAAGTAGCGGGGGGGCCAATGAGCAGTTCTTC.

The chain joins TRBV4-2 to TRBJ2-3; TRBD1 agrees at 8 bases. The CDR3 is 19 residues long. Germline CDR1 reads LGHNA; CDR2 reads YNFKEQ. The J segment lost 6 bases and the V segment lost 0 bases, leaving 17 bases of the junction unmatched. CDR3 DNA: TGTGCCAGCAGCCAAGATCTGGGGCTGGACAGGGCTTGGACGGATACGCAGTATTTT. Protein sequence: CASSQDLGLDRAWTDTQYF.

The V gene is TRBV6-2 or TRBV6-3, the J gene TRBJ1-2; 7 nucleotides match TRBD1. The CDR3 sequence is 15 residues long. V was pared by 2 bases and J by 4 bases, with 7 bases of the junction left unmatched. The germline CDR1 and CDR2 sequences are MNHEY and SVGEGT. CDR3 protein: CASSYPPKGAYGYTF. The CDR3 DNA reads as TGTGCCAGCAGTTACCCTCCCAAGGGGGCCTATGGCTACACCTTC.

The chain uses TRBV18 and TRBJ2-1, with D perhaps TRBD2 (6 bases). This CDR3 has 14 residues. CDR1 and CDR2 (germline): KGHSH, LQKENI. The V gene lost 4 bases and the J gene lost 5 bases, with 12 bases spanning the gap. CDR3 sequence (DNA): TGTGCCAGCTCACTTACGACTAGGGACAATGAGCAGTTCTTC. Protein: CASSLTTRDNEQFF.

The DNA of the CDR3 is TGTGCCTGGAGTGTTGGAGCCCTTATGAACACTGAAGCTTTCTTT. It specifies CAWSVGALMNTEAFF. The genes are TRBV30 and TRBJ1-1; D is undetermined. The germline CDR1 and CDR2 sequences are GTSNPN and SVGIG (reference sequence). V dropped 0 bases and J dropped 0 bases, with 11 bases sitting between them. This CDR3 spans 15 amino acids.

The CDR3 spells CASTRFVSDRGVLRVREAFF. The CDR3 region has the DNA TGTGCCAGCACCCGTTTCGTTTCGGACAGGGGTGTTCTAAGGGTACGTGAGGCTTTCTTT. V and J are TRBV27 and TRBJ1-1; 9 bases are a match to TRBD1. The CDR3 has 20 amino acids. The germline V gene encodes CDR1 MNHEY and CDR2 SMNVEV (reference sequence). The V and J ends lost 7 bases and 11 bases, in that order; junction bases with no gene match: 32.

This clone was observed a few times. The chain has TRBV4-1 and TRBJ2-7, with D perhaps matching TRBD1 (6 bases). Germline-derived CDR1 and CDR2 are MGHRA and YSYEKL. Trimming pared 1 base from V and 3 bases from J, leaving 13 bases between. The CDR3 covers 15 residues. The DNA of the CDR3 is TGCGCCAGCAGCCAAGCGGCAGGGGCTATCTACGAGCAGTACTTC. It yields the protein CASSQAAGAIYEQYF.

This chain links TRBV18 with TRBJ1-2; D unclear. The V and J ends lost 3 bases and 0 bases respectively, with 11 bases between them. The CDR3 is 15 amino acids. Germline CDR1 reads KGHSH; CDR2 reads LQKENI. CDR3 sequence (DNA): TGTGCCAGCTCACCCCGGAGTCAATCTAACTATGGCTACACCTTC. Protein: CASSPRSQSNYGYTF.

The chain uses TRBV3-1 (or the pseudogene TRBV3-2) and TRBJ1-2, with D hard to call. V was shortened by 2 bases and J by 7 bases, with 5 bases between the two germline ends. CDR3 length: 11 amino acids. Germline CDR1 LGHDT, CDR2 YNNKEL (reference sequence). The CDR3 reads CASSQYSGYTF. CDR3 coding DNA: TGTGCCAGCAGCCAATATAGTGGCTACACCTTC.

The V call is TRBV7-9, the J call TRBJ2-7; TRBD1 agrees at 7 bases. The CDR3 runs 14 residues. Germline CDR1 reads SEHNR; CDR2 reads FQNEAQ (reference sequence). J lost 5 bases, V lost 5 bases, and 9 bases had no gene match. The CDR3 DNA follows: TGTGCCAGCAGCAAAACAGGGGTGATCAACGAGCAGTACTTC. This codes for CASSKTGVINEQYF.

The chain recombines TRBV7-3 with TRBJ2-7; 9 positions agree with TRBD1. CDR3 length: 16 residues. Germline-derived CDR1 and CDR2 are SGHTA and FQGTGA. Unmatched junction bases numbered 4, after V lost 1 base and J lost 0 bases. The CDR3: CASSLSRGQGSYEQYF. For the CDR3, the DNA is TGTGCCAGCAGCTTAAGTCGGGGACAGGGCTCCTACGAGCAGTACTTC.

CDR3 amino acids: CASSFSGDPYGYTF. In nucleotides, the CDR3 is TGTGCCAGCAGCTTCTCGGGGGACCCCTATGGCTACACCTTC. The chain carries TRBV7-9 and TRBJ1-2; TRBD1 is a possible D gene (5 bases). The CDR3 has 14 residues. V lost 3 bases, J lost 4 bases, and 12 bases lay in between. Germline lookup yields CDR1 SEHNR and CDR2 FQNEAQ (reference sequence).

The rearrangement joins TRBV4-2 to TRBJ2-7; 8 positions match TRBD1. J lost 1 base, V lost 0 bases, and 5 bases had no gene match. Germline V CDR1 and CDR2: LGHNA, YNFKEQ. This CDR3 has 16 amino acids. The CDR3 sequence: CASSQDQGTGSYEQYF. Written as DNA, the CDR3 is TGTGCCAGCAGCCAAGATCAAGGGACAGGATCCTACGAGCAGTACTTC.

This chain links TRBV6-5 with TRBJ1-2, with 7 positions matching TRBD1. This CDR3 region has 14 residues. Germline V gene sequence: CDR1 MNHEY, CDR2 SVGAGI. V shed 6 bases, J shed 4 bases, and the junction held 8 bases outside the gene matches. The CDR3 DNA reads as TGTGCCAGCAGGTCCACAGGGGCACTCTATGGCTACACCTTC. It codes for CASRSTGALYGYTF.

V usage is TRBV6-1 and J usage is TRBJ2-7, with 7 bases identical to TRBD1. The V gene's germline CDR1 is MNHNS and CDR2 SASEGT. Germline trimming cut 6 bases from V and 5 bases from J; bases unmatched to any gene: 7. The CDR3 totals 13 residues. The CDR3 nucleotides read TGTGCCAGCAGGGACCCGACAGGGCACGAGCAGTACTTC. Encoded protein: CASRDPTGHEQYF.

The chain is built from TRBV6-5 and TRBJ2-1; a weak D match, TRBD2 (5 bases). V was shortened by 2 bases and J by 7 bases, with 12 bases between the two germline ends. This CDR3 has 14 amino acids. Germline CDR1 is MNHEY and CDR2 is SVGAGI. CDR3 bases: TGTGCCAGCAGTTACCACAAACTAGTTAATGAGCAGTTCTTC. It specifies CASSYHKLVNEQFF.

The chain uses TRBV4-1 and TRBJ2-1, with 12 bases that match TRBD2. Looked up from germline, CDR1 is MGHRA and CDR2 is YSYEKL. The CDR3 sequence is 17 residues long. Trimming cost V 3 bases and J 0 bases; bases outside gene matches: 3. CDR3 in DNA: TGCGCCAGCAGCCACCCTAGCGGGGGGGGCTCCTACAATGAGCAGTTCTTC. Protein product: CASSHPSGGGSYNEQFF.

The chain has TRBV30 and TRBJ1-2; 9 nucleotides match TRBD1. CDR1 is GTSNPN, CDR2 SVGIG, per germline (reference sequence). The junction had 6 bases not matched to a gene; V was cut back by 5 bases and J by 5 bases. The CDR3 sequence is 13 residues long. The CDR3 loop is CAWAQGAKYGYTF. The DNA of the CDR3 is TGTGCCTGGGCACAGGGGGCAAAATATGGCTACACCTTC.

The CDR3 loop reads CASSTDRVGGYTF. CDR3 DNA: TGTGCCAGCTCGACCGACAGGGTGGGTGGCTACACCTTC. The rearrangement joins TRBV18 to TRBJ1-2; TRBD1 matches 7 bases. Germline V CDR1 and CDR2: KGHSH, LQKENI. V trimming: 6 bases; J trimming: 7 bases; junction bases outside the gene matches: 8. The CDR3 covers 13 residues.